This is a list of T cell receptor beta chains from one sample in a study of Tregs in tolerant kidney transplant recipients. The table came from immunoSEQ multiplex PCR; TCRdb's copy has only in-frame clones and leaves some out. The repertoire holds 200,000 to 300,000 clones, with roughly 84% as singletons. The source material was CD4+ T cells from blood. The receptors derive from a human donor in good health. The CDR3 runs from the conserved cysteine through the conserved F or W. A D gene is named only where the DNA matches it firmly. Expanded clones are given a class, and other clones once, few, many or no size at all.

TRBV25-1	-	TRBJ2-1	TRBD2	CASSAPGLAGVHEQFF	TGTGCCAGCAGTGCGCCGGGACTAGCGGGAGTACATGAGCAGTTCTTC
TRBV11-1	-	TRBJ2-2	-	CASSVRGTTNTGELFF	TGTGCCAGCAGCGTCCGGGGGACGACGAACACCGGGGAGCTGTTTTTT
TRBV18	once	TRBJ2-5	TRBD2	CASSQRGGSRETQYF	TGTGCCAGCTCCCAGAGGGGAGGGTCGAGGGAGACCCAGTACTTC
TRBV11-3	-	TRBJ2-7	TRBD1	CASSSRDREHEQYF	TGTGCCAGCAGCTCAAGGGACAGAGAACACGAGCAGTACTTC
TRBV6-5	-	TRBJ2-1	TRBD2	CASSYRLAGPNGEQFF	TGTGCCAGCAGTTACAGGCTAGCGGGTCCTAACGGGGAGCAGTTCTTC
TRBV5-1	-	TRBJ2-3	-	CASSLALMGSGDLSSTDTQYF	TGCGCCAGCAGCTTGGCCCTCATGGGGAGCGGAGACCTCTCTAGCACAGATACGCAGTATTTT
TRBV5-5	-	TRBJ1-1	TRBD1	CASSPTGGWAFF	TGTGCCAGCAGCCCCACAGGGGGCTGGGCTTTCTTT
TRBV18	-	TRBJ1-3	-	CASSLGNTIYF	TGTGCCAGCTCACTTGGAAACACCATATATTTT
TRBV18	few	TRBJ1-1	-	CASSPPLQVNTEAFF	TGTGCCAGCTCACCACCCCTACAGGTGAACACTGAAGCTTTCTTT
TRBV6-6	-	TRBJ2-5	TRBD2	CASSYFGLVVGETQYF	TGTGCCAGCAGTTACTTCGGACTAGTCGTAGGTGAGACCCAGTACTTC
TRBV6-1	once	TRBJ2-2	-	CASKGGLAHTGELFF	TGTGCCAGCAAAGGAGGCCTAGCGCACACCGGGGAGCTGTTTTTT
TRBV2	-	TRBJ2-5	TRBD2	CASRTRVETQYF	TGTGCCAGCCGGACTAGGGTGGAGACCCAGTACTTC
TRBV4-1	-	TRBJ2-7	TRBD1	CASSHPTGVNGEQYF	TGCGCCAGCAGCCACCCGACAGGGGTTAATGGCGAGCAGTACTTC
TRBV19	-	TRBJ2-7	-	CASTPSSAGGYEQYF	TGTGCCAGTACCCCCTCTAGCGCCGGGGGCTACGAGCAGTACTTC
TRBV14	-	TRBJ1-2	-	CASSLTTGRNGYTF	TGTGCCAGCAGCCTCACCACAGGGAGGAATGGCTACACCTTC
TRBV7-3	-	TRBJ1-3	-	CASSPAIGNTIYF	TGTGCCAGCAGCCCGGCTATTGGAAACACCATATATTTT
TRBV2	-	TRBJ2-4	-	CASSWYGAENIQYF	TGTGCCAGCAGTTGGTACGGAGCCGAAAACATTCAGTACTTC
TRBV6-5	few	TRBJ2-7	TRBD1	CASRRTGGEQYF	TGTGCCAGCAGACGGACAGGGGGCGAGCAGTACTTC
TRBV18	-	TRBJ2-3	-	CASSAPSTDTQYF	TGTGCCAGCTCAGCCCCTAGCACAGATACGCAGTATTTT
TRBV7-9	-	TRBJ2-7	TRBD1	CASSSRSGQGTGEQYF	TGTGCCAGCAGCTCCCGGTCGGGACAGGGAACCGGCGAGCAGTACTTC
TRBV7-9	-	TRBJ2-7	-	CASSKRRGPEQYF	TGTGCCAGCAGCAAAAGGCGGGGTCCCGAGCAGTACTTC
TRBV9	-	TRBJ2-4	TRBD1	CASSVGWTGGAGANIQYF	TGTGCCAGCAGCGTAGGATGGACAGGGGGCGCGGGGGCAAACATTCAGTACTTC
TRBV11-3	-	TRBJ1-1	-	CASSPAGLNTEAFF	TGTGCCAGCAGCCCGGCCGGGTTGAACACTGAAGCTTTCTTT
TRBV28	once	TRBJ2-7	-	CASSLISYEQYF	TGTGCCAGCAGTTTAATCTCCTACGAGCAGTACTTC
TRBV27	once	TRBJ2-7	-	CASSLVPGPYEQYF	TGTGCCAGCAGTTTGGTTCCGGGGCCCTACGAGCAGTACTTC
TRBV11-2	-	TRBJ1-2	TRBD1	CASSDYRGLNYGYTF	TGTGCCAGCAGCGACTACAGGGGTCTTAACTATGGCTACACCTTC
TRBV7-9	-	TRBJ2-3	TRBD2	CASSFRRELRDTQYF	TGTGCCAGCAGCTTTAGGCGGGAGCTCCGGGATACGCAGTATTTT
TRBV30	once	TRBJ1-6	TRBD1	CAWSRTGYYSPLHF	TGTGCCTGGAGCCGGACAGGCTACTATTCACCCCTCCACTTT
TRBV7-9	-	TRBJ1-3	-	CASSNRGTAGNTIYF	TGTGCCAGCAGCAATCGCGGGACGGCTGGAAACACCATATATTTT
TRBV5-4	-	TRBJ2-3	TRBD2	CASSLRLAGTTDTQYF	TGTGCCAGCAGCCTGCGACTAGCGGGAACCACAGATACGCAGTATTTT
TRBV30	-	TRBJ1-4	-	CAWSTGTSPLTNEKLFF	TGTGCCTGGTCGACCGGGACAAGTCCCTTGACAAATGAAAAACTGTTTTTT
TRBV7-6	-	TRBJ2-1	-	CASSLVSNEQFF	TGTGCCAGCAGCTTAGTCTCCAATGAGCAGTTCTTC